One and the same sample provided the 17 T cell receptor beta chains below, sequenced in a study of T cell responses to AZD1222 COVID-19 vaccine. Data came from immunoSEQ multiplex PCR; TCRdb stores just in-frame clones and leaves some out. The repertoire holds about 120,000 clones, roughly 84% seen once, with 27% in the top ten. This specimen consisted of peripheral blood, obtained 28 days after the second AZD1222 dose. Receptors originate from an adult who received the AZD1222 COVID-19 vaccine.

The rearrangement uses TRBV16 and TRBJ2-5; D gene ambiguous. Germline loops: CDR1 KGHSY, CDR2 FQNENV. The CDR3 extends over 14 amino acids. The V end lost 0 bases, the J end lost 5 bases, and 10 bases lay between the germline ends. The CDR3 DNA reads as TGTGCCAGCAGCCAATCTACCACGAGGGAGACCCAGTACTTC. The encoded protein is CASSQSTTRETQYF. Combining the CDR3 with reference TRBV16 and TRBJ2-5 gives the whole variable domain GEEVAQTPKHLVRGEGQKAKLYCAPIKGHSYVFWYQQVLKNEFKFLISFQNENVFDETGMPKERFSAKCLPNSPCSLEIQATKLEDSAVYFCASSQSTTRETQYFGPGTRLLVL.

The chain recombines TRBV10-1 with TRBJ2-2; D uncertain. The CDR3 contains 13 residues. Trimming removed 2 bases at V and 5 bases at J, with 6 bases between. Looked up from germline, CDR1 is WNHNN and CDR2 is SYGVQD (reference sequence). The CDR3 reads CASSEVVTGELFF. The CDR3 DNA reads TGCGCCAGCAGTGAGGTTGTTACCGGGGAGCTGTTTTTT.

The J gene is TRBJ1-4, the V gene TRBV7-6; D not certain. Germline assignment: CDR1 SGHVS and CDR2 FNYEAQ. This CDR3 is built from 13 residues. Trimming left V 0 bases short and J 8 bases short, with 7 bases between. The CDR3 is CASSLATSEKLFF. CDR3 coding DNA: TGTGCCAGCAGCTTAGCGACGTCAGAAAAACTGTTTTTT.

This chain connects TRBV19 to TRBJ1-3, with D perhaps TRBD1 (5 bases). CDR1 LNHDA and CDR2 SQIVND come from the germline V gene (reference sequence). CDR3 length equals 13 residues. V lost 3 bases, J lost 4 bases, and 7 bases lay in between. The chain's CDR3 is CASSIAGGNTIYF. The CDR3 DNA reads TGTGCCAGTAGTATTGCAGGGGGAAACACCATATATTTT.

This clone was counted a few times. The CDR3 protein is CASSLVVGGTEAFF. The CDR3 nucleotides read TGTGCCAGCAGCTTAGTTGTGGGAGGGACTGAAGCTTTCTTT. The rearrangement uses TRBV11-2 and TRBJ1-1; D call uncertain. The V gene lost 1 base and the J gene lost 5 bases, with 11 bases spanning the gap. The CDR3 extends over 14 amino acids. The V gene's germline CDR1 is SGHAT and CDR2 FQNNGV.

The rearrangement links TRBV7-8 to TRBJ2-7, with 8 bases fitting TRBD1. Germline V CDR1 and CDR2: SGHVS, FQNEAQ. The CDR3 consists of 16 residues. The V and J ends lost 3 bases and 3 bases, in that order; junction bases with no gene match: 10. The chain's CDR3 is CASSFRLGTGGYEQYF. CDR3 in DNA: TGTGCCAGCAGCTTCCGCTTAGGGACAGGTGGCTACGAGCAGTACTTC.

As to this clone: One junction end disagrees with the germline gene, perhaps due to a read error. The J gene is TRBJ1-5, the V gene TRBV5-5, with D maybe TRBD1 (6 bases). The CDR3 is made up of 17 amino acids. CDR1 and CDR2 (germline): SGHKS, YYEKEE (reference sequence). The CDR3 DNA sequence: TGTGCCAGCAGATTGGGTGCCAGACAGGTGGGCAATCAGCCCCAGCATTTT. It specifies CASRLGARQVGNQPQHF.

This chain connects TRBV7-2 to TRBJ2-5, with TRBD1 matching over 7 bases. The CDR3 runs 16 residues. After removal of 5 bases from V and 2 bases from J, the junction contained 11 bases not matched to a gene. CDR1 and CDR2 (germline): SGHTA, FQGNSA. The CDR3 coding sequence is TGTGCCAGCAGCCCCCAGAGGGACAGCTTTCAAGAGACCCAGTACTTC. This gives the protein CASSPQRDSFQETQYF.

V and J are TRBV2 and TRBJ2-7; perhaps TRBD1 as D (7 bases). Trimming took off 4 bases at V and 2 bases at J, with 15 bases between the two ends. The CDR3 is 15 residues long. Germline loops: CDR1 SNHLY, CDR2 FYNNEI. CDR3 loop: CASSAQGTFTYEQYF. In DNA, the CDR3 is TGTGCCAGCAGTGCACAGGGGACTTTCACCTACGAGCAGTACTTC.

The chain uses TRBV2 and TRBJ1-5, with D tentatively TRBD1 (6 bases). The CDR3 spans 14 residues. Trimming took off 5 bases at V and 5 bases at J, with 13 bases between the two ends. The V gene's germline CDR1 is SNHLY and CDR2 FYNNEI. In DNA, the CDR3 is TGTGCCAGCAGTACCGTGACAGGCTATCAGCCCCAGCATTTT. This codes for CASSTVTGYQPQHF.

The J gene is TRBJ1-4, the V gene TRBV12-3 or TRBV12-4; D is perhaps TRBD1 (5 bases). Between the trimmed V and J ends, which lost 3 bases and 4 bases, there was a span of 6 bases. The CDR3 length is 13 residues. CDR3 bases: TGTGCCAGCAGTTTCGGGGGTAATGAAAAACTGTTTTTT. Protein sequence: CASSFGGNEKLFF.

The V and J genes are TRBV6-5 and TRBJ2-7, with 8 bases aligning to TRBD1. The germline V gene encodes CDR1 MNHEY and CDR2 SVGAGI. V lost 7 bases, J lost 2 bases, and 4 bases stayed unmatched. The CDR3 loop spans 13 amino acids. DNA of the CDR3: TGTGCCAGCATGACAGGGGCACCCTACGAGCAGTACTTC. It encodes CASMTGAPYEQYF.

V usage is TRBV19 and J usage is TRBJ1-2; D not certain. V was trimmed by 6 bases and J by 2 bases, leaving 13 bases between them. Germline CDR1 reads LNHDA; CDR2 reads SQIVND (reference sequence). The CDR3 totals 14 residues. The CDR3 DNA follows: TGTGCCAGTAGGACCGACACCTCCAACTATGGCTACACCTTC. Protein sequence: CASRTDTSNYGYTF.

The chain employs TRBV10-3 and TRBJ2-7; D might be TRBD2 (7 bases). The CDR3 is 17 amino acids. The germline CDR1 and CDR2 sequences are ENHRY and SYGVKD. Deletions cut 5 bases from V and 0 bases from J, with 20 bases between. The DNA of the CDR3 is TGTGCCATCAGTAAACACGGACGGGGGGCAAACTCCTACGAGCAGTACTTC. This translates into CAISKHGRGANSYEQYF.

The V and J genes are TRBV4-2 and TRBJ2-1; 10 nucleotides line up with TRBD2. The germline V gene encodes CDR1 LGHNA and CDR2 YNFKEQ. The V gene end was trimmed by 5 bases and the J gene end by 0 bases; junction bases not matched to a gene: 4. The CDR3 has 16 residues. CDR3 DNA: TGTGCCAGCAGCGGGTCTAGCGGGGGCTCCTACAATGAGCAGTTCTTC. Its protein product is CASSGSSGGSYNEQFF.

The genes are TRBV11-2 and TRBJ1-2, with D uncertain. The germline V gene has CDR1 SGHAT and CDR2 FQNNGV. This CDR3 has 11 amino acids. V was cut by 2 bases and J by 7 bases, with 5 bases left in between. CDR3 bases: TGTGCCAGCAGCTTAAGGGCTGGCTACACCTTC. It codes for CASSLRAGYTF. Filled out from reference TRBV11-2 and TRBJ1-2, the complete variable domain reads EAGVAQSPRYKIIEKRQSVAFWCNPISGHATLYWYQQILGQGPKLLIQFQNNGVVDDSQLPKDRFSAERLKGVDSTLKIQPAKLEDSAVYLCASSLRAGYTFGSGTRLTVV.

In its sample, this clone was seen once. The V and J genes are TRBV6-5 and TRBJ2-7, with TRBD2 as a possible D gene (6 bases). Per the germline V gene, CDR1 is MNHEY and CDR2 is SVGAGI. This CDR3 comprises 12 residues. Trimming stripped 7 bases from V and 4 bases from J, with 11 bases between. DNA of the CDR3: TGTGCCAGCACCCCACGGGAGTACGAGCAGTACTTC. Its translation is CASTPREYEQYF.